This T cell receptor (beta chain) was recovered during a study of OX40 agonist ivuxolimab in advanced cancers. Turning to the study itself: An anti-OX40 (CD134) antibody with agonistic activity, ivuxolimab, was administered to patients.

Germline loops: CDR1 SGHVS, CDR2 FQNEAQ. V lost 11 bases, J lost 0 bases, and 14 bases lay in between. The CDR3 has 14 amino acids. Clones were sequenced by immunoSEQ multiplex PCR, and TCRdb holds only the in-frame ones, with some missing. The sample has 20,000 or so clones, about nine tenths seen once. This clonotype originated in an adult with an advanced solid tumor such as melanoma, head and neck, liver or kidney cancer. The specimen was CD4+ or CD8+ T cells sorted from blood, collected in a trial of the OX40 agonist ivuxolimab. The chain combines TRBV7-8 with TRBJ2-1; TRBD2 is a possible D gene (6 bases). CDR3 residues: CASGGLSSYNEQFF. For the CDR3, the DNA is TGTGCCTCTGGGGGACTCAGCTCCTACAATGAGCAGTTCTTC. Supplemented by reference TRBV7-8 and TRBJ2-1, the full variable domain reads GAGVSQSPRYKVAKRGQDVALRCDPISGHVSLFWYQQALGQGPEFLTYFQNEAQLDKSGLPSDRFFAERPEGSVSTLKIQRTQQEDSAVYLCASGGLSSYNEQFFGPGTRLTVL.